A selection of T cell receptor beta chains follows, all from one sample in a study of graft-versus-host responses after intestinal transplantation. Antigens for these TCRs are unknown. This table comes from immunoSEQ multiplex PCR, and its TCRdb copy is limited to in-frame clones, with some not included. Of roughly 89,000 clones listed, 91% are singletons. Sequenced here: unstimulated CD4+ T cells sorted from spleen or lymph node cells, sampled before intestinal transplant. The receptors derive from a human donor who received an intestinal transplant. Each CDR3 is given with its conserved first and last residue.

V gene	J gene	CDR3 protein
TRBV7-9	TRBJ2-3	CASSLVGAGTDTQYF
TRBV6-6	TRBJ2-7	CASSYLPTRGDHEQYF
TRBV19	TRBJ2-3	CASSIDGGTDTQYF
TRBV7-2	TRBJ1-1	CASTKRVPAEAFF
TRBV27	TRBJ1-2	CASSSFTGGGYGYTF
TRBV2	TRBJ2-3	CASSGGSGGDTDTQYF
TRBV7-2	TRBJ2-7	CASSFAGTGPYEQYF
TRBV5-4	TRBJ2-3	CASSLTSGGAPDTQYF
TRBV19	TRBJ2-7	CASSTTGLSTSGEQYF
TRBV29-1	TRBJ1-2	CSVEGEQGARVGYTF
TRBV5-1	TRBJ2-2	CASSQDRESGELFF
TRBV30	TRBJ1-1	CAWSDRVNTEAFF
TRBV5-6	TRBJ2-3	CASSGGLAGARRTDTQYF
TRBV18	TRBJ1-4	CASSPPSAGPEKLFF
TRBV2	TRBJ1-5	CASSGGTGYSNQPQHF
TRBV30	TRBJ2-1	CAWAGSSYNEQFF
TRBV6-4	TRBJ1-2	CASSVQAGPNYGYTF
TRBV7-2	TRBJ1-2	CASSRDEAGGYTF
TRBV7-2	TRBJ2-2	CASSLKAGGGTGELFF
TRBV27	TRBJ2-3	CASNFQGAIGTQYF
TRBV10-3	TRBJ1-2	CAISAGTLGGYGYTF
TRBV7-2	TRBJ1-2	CASSPGQGRDYGYTF
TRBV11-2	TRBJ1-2	CASSLETGKTIYGYTF
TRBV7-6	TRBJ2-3	CASSLALTGKGTDTQYF
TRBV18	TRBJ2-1	CASSPLVAGGRLYNEQFF
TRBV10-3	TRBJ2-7	CAIESSGANEQYF
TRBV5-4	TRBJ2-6	CASSLGGDSGANVLTF
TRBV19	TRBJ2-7	CASSIAGSSSYEQYF
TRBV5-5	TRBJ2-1	CASSPRGYAYNEQFF
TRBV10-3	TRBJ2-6	CAASQVIRNSGANVLTF
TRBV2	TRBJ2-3	CASSQGTDTQYF
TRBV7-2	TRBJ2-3	CASSRKGAQSTDTQYF
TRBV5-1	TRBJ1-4	CASSQMGQGAANEKLFF
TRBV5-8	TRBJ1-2	CASSLSGTSFFYGYTF
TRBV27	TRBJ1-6	CASSSGRSTPLHF
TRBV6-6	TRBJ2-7	CASSSEQSGEQYF
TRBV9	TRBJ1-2	CASSVFSGQGASYTF
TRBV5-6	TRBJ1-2	CASSRLDRFNYGYTF
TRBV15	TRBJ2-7	CATSRDKGWTVHEQYF
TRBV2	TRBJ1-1	CASSRGQNTEAFF
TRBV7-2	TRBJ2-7	CASSLERTGHYEQYF
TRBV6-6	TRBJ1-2	CASSFPGPSTGGYTF
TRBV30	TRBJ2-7	CAWGGLAGPSYEQYF
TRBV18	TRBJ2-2	CASSLRTSGGLNTGELFF
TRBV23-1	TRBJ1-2	CASSPGDRTNYGYTF
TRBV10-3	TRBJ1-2	CAISRDSYGYTF
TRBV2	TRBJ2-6	CASSDRSGANVLTF
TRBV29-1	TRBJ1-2	CSVEEGGSNYGYTF
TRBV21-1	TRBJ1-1	CASSKNSQGLGHTEAFF
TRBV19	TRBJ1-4	CASSIYGVNEKLFF
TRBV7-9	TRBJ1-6	CASSPGGHNSPLHF
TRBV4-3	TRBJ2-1	CASSQDGGAGYNEQFF
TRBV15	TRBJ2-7	CATSRVAGYEQYF
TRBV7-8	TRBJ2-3	CASTNRAGTDTQYF
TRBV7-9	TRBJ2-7	CASSSTPRGGGAVTYEQYF
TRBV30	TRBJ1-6	CAWRGDLNSPLHF
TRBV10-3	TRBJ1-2	CAISQGLEGTQYGYTF
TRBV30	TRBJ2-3	CAWSLEGVEYF
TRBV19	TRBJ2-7	CASAPRTEVYEQYF